This T cell receptor beta chain was captured by sequencing in a study of cytomegalovirus exposure and HLA in healthy donors. The wider study: A later analysis reported the same platform for the 110 or so validation repertoires and the 666 first-cohort repertoires.

Of note for this clone: Its antigen is unidentified.

General observations from the study: Three chains tied to CMV proved CMV antigen-specific in vitro. Rare TCR sequences dominated, though some public TCRs recurred in many donors.

The germline V gene has CDR1 SGHDT and CDR2 YYEEEE. With 7 bases clipped from V and 1 base from J, the junction kept 6 bases outside the gene matches. The CDR3 sequence is 14 residues long. Assay: immunoSEQ multiplex PCR; the TCRdb copy retains only in-frame clones and omits some. The sample has 150,000 to 200,000 clones, just under 90% seen once. The chain is built from TRBV5-6 and TRBJ2-7; 9 nucleotides line up with TRBD1. The sequence came from a man aged 18 to 30 in good health and CMV-seropositive. Sequencing was carried out using PBMCs. The CDR3 reads CASVGTGTSYEQYF. CDR3 DNA sequence: TGTGCCAGCGTCGGGACAGGGACATCCTACGAGCAGTACTTC.